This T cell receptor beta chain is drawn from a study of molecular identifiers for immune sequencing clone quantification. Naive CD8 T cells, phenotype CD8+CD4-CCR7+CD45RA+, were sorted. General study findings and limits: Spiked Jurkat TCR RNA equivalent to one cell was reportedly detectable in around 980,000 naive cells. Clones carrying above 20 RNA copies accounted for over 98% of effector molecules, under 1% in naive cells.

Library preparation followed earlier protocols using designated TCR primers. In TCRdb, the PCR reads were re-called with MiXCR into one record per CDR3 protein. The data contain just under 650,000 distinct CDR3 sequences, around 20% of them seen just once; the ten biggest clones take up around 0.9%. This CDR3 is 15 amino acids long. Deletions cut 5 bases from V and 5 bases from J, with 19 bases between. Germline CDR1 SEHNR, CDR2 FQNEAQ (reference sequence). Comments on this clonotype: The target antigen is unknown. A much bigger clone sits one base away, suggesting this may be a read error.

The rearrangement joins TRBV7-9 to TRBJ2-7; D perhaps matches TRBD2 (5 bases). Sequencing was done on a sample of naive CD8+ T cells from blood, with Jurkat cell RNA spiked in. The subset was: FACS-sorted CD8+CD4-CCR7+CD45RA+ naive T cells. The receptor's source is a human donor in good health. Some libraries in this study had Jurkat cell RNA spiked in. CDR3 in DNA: TGTGCCAGCAGCCCCCCCGCCGAGGGAACCCACGAGCAGTACTTC. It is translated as CASSPPAEGTHEQYF.